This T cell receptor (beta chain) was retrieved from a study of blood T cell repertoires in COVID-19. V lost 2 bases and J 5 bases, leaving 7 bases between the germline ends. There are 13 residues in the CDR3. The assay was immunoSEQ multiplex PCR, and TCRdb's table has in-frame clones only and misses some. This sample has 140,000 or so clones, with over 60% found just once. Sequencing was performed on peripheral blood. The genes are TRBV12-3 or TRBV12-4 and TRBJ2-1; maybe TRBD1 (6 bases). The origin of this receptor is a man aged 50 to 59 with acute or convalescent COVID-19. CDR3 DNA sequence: TGTGCCAGCAGTTTATACAGGGACAATGAGCAGTTCTTC. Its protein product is CASSLYRDNEQFF.